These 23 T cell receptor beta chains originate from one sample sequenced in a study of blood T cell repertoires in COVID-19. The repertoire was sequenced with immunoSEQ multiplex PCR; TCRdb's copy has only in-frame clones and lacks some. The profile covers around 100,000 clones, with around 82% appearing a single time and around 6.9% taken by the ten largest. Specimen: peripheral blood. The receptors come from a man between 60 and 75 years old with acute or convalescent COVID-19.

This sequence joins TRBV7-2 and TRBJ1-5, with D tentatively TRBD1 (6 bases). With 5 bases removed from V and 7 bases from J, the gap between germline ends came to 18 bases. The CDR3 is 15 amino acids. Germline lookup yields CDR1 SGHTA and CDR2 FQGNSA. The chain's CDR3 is CASSPSRERGQPQHF. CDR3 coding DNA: TGTGCCAGCAGCCCTTCCAGGGAAAGGGGGCAGCCCCAGCATTTT.

This CDR3 reads CASSPDSDYGYTF. The CDR3 DNA reads as TGTGCCAGCTCACCCGACAGTGACTATGGCTACACCTTC. V gene TRBV18 combines with J gene TRBJ1-2, with D perhaps matching TRBD1 (5 bases). The CDR3 consists of 13 residues. Per germline, CDR1 KGHSH and CDR2 LQKENI. Trimming pared 3 bases from V and 3 bases from J, leaving 8 bases between.

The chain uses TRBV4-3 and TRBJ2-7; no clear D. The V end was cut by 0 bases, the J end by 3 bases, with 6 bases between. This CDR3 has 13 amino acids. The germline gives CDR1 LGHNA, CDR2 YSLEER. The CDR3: CASSQDAYYEQYF. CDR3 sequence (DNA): TGCGCCAGCAGCCAAGACGCGTACTACGAGCAGTACTTC.

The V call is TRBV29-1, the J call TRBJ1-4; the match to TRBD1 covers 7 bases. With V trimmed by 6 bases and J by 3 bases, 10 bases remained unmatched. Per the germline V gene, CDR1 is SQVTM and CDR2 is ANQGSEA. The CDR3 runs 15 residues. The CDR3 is CSVTLNRGSNEKLFF. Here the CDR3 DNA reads TGCAGCGTGACTCTGAACAGGGGATCTAATGAAAAACTGTTTTTT.

The CDR3 sequence is CASSGPSYPGQGSDSYNEQFF. In DNA, the CDR3 is TGCGCCAGCAGTGGACCCTCCTATCCGGGACAGGGTAGTGACTCCTACAATGAGCAGTTCTTC. The genes are TRBV10-1 and TRBJ2-1, with 9 bases aligning to TRBD1. The CDR3 is made up of 21 amino acids. The V segment lost 4 bases and the J segment 0 bases; nucleotides outside the gene matches: 19. CDR1 and CDR2 (germline): WNHNN, SYGVQD (reference sequence).

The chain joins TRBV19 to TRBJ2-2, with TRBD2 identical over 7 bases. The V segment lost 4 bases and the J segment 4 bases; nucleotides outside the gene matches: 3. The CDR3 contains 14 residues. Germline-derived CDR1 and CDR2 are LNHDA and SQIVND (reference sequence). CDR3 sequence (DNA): TGTGCCAGTAGTAGGGAGGGTGGCACCGGGGAGCTGTTTTTT. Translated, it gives CASSREGGTGELFF.

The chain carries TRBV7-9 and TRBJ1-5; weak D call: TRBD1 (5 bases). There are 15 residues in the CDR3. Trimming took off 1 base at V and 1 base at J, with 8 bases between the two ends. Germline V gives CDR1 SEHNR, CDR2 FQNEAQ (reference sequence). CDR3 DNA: TGTGCCAGCAGCTTAGGTAGGGGCAGCAATCAGCCCCAGCATTTT. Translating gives CASSLGRGSNQPQHF.

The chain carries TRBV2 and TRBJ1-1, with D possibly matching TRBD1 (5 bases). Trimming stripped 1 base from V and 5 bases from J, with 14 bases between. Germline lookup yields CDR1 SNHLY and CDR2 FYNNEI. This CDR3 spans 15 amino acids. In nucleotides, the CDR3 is TGTGCCAGCAGTGAAGGAAGTCAGGGTATGACTGAAGCTTTCTTT. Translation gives CASSEGSQGMTEAFF.

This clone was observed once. The CDR3 DNA is TGTGCCAGCAGTTTTTGGCCCCCCAGCAATCAGCCCCAGCATTTT. Its translation is CASSFWPPSNQPQHF. The chain employs TRBV27 and TRBJ1-5; D uncertain. Trimming took off 3 bases at V and 1 base at J, with 10 bases between the two ends. This CDR3 is built from 15 residues. Germline CDR1 reads MNHEY; CDR2 reads SMNVEV (reference sequence).

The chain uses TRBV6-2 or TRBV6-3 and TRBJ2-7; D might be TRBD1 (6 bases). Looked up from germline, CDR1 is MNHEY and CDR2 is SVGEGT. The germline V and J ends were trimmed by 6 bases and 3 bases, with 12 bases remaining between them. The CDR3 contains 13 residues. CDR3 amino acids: CASSHPQGYEQYF. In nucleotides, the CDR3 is TGTGCCAGCAGCCACCCACAGGGCTACGAGCAGTACTTC.

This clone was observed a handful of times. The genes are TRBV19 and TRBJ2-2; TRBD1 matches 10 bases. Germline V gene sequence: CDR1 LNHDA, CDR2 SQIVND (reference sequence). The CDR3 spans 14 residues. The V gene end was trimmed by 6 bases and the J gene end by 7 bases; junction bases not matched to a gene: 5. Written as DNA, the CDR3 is TGTGCCAGTAGGACAGGGGGCGGGATCGGGGAGCTGTTTTTT. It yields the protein CASRTGGGIGELFF.

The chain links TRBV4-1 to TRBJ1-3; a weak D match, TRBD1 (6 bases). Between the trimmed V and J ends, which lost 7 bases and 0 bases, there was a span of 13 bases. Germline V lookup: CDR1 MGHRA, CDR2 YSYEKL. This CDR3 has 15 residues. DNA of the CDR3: TGCGCCAGCAACCTAGGACAGTACTCTGGAAACACCATATATTTT. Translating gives CASNLGQYSGNTIYF.

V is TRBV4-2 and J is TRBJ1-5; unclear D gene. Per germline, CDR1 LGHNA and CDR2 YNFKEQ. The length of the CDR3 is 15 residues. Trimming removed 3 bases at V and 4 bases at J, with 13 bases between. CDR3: CASSHSGDSNQPQHF. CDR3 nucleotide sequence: TGTGCCAGCAGCCATAGCGGAGACTCGAATCAGCCCCAGCATTTT.

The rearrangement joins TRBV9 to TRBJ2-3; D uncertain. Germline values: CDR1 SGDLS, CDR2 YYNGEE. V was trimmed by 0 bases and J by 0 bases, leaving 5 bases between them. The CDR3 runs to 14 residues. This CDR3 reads CASSVDGSTDTQYF. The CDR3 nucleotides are TGTGCCAGCAGCGTAGACGGGAGCACAGATACGCAGTATTTT. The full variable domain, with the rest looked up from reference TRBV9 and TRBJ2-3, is DSGVTQTPKHLITATGQRVTLRCSPRSGDLSVYWYQQSLDQGLQFLIQYYNGEERAKGNILERFSAQQFPDLHSELNLSSLELGDSALYFCASSVDGSTDTQYFGPGTRLTVL.

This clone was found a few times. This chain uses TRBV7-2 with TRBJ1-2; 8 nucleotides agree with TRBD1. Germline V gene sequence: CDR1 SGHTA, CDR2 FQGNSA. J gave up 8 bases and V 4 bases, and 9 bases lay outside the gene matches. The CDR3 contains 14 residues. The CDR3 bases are TGTGCCAGCAGCTCCCAGGGGGCTGGAAGAGGCTACACCTTC. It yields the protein CASSSQGAGRGYTF. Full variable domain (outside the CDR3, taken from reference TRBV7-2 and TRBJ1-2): GAGVSQSPSNKVTEKGKDVELRCDPISGHTALYWYRQSLGQGLEFLIYFQGNSAPDKSGLPSDRFSAERTGGSVSTLTIQRTQQEDSAVYLCASSSQGAGRGYTFGSGTRLTVV.

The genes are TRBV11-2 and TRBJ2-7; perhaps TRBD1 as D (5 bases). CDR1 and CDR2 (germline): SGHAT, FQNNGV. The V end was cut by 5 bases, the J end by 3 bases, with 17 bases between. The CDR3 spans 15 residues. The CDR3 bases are TGTGCCAGCAGCCGACAGTTAGGGGCGATCTACGAGCAGTACTTC. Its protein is CASSRQLGAIYEQYF.

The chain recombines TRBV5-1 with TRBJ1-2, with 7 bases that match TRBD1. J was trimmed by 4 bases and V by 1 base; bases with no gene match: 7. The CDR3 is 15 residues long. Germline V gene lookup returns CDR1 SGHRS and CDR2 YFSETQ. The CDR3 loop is CASSLSSGGSYGYTF. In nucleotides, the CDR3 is TGCGCCAGCAGCTTGTCTTCAGGGGGTAGCTATGGCTACACCTTC.

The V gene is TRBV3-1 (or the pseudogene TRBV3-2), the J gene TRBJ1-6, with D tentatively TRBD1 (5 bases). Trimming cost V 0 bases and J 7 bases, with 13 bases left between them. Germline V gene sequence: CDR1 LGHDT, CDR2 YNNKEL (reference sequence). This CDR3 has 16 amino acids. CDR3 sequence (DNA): TGTGCCAGCAGCCAAGATGGGACGGGGGTAAATTCACCCCTCCACTTT. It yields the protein CASSQDGTGVNSPLHF.

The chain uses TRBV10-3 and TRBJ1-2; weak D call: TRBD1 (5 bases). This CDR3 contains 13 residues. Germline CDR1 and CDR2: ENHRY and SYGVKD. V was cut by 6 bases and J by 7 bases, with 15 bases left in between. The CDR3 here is CAIRGEGGGGYTF. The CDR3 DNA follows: TGTGCCATCAGGGGGGAGGGCGGTGGTGGCTACACCTTC.

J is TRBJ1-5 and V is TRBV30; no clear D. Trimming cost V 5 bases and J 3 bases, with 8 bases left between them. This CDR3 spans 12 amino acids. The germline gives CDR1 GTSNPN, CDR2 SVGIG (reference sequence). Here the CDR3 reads CAWGLFNQPQHF. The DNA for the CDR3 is TGTGCCTGGGGGCTTTTCAATCAGCCCCAGCATTTT.

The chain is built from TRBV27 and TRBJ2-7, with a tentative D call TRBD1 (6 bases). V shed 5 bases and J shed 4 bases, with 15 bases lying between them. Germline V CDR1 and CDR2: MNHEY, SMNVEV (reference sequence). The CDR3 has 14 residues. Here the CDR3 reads CASSAGTSRYEQYF. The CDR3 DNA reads TGTGCCAGCAGTGCCGGGACAAGCAGGTACGAGCAGTACTTC.

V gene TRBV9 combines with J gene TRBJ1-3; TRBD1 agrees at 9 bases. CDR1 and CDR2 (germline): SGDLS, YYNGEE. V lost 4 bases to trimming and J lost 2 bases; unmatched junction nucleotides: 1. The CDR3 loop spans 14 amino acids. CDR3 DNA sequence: TGTGCCAGCAGCCGACAGGGGGCTGGAAACACCATATATTTT. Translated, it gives CASSRQGAGNTIYF.

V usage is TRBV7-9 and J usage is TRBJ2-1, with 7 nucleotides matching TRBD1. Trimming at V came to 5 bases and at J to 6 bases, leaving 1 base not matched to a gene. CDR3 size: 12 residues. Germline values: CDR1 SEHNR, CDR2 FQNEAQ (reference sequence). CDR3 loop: CASSTGVNEQFF. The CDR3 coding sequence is TGTGCCAGCAGCACAGGGGTCAATGAGCAGTTCTTC.